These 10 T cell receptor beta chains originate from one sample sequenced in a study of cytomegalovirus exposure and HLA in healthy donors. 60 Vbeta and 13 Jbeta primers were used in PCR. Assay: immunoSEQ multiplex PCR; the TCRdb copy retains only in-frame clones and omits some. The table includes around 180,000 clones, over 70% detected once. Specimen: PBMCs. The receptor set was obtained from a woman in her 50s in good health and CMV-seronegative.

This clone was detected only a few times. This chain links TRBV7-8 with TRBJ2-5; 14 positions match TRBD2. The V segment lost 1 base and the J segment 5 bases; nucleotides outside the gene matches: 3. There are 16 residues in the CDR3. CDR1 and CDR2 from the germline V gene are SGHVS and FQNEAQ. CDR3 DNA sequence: TGTGCCAGCAGCTTAGGGGGGACTAGCGGGGGTGAGACCCAGTACTTC. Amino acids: CASSLGGTSGGETQYF.

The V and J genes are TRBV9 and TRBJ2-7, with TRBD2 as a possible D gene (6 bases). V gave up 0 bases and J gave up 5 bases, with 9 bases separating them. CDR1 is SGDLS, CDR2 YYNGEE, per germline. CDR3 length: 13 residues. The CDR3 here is CASSVVSGDEQYF. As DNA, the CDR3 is TGTGCCAGCAGCGTAGTCTCGGGGGACGAGCAGTACTTC. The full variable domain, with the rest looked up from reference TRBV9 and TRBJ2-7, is DSGVTQTPKHLITATGQRVTLRCSPRSGDLSVYWYQQSLDQGLQFLIQYYNGEERAKGNILERFSAQQFPDLHSELNLSSLELGDSALYFCASSVVSGDEQYFGPGTRLTVT.

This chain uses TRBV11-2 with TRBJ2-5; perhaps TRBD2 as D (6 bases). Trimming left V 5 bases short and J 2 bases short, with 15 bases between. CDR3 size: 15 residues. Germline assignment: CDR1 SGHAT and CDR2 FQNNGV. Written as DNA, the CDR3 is TGTGCCAGCAGCCCAGTTTTGACTAGTCAAGAGACCCAGTACTTC. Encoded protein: CASSPVLTSQETQYF.

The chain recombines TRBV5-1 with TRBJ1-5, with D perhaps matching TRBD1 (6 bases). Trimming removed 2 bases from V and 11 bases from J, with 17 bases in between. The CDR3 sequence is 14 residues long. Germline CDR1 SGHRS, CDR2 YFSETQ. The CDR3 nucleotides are TGCGCCAGCAGCTTTTGGGGGGGCGAGGGGTCCCAGCATTTT. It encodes CASSFWGGEGSQHF.

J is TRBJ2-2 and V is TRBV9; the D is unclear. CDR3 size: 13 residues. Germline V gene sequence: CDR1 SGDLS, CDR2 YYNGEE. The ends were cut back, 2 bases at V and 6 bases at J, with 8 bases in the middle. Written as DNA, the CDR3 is TGTGCCAGCAGCGTTAGTGATGCCGGGGAGCTGTTTTTT. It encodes CASSVSDAGELFF.

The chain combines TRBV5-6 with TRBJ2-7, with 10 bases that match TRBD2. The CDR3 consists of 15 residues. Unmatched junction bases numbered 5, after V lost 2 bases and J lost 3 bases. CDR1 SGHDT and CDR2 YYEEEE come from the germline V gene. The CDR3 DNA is TGTGCCAGCAGCTTAACTAGCGGGATTTTCTACGAGCAGTACTTC. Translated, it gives CASSLTSGIFYEQYF.

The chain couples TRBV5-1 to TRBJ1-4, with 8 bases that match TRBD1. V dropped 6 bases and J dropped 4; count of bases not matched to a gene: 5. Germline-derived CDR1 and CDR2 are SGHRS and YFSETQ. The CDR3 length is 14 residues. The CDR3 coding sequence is TGCGCCAGCAAGGAGGGACAGGATAATGAAAAACTGTTTTTT. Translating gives CASKEGQDNEKLFF.

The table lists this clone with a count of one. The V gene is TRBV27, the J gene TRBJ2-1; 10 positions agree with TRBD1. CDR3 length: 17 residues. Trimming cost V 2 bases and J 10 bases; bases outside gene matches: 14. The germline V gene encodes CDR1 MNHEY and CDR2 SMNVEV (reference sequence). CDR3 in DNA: TGTGCCAGCAGTTTAGGTGTGGGACAGGGGTCCTCCTGGGAGCAGTTCTTC. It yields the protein CASSLGVGQGSSWEQFF.

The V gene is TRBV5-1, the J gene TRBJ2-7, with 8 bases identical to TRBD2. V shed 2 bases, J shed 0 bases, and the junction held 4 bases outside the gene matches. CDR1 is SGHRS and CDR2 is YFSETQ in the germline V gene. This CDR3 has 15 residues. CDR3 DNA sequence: TGCGCCAGCAGCTTTGGCGGGAGGTCCTCCTACGAGCAGTACTTC. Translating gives CASSFGGRSSYEQYF.

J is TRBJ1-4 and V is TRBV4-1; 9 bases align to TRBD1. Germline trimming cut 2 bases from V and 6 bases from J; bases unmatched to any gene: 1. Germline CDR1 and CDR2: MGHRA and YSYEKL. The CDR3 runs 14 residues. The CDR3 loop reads CASSQRTGDEKLFF. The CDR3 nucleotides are TGCGCCAGCAGCCAAAGGACAGGGGATGAAAAACTGTTTTTT.